This T cell receptor (beta chain) derives from a study of cytomegalovirus exposure and HLA in healthy donors (TCRdb year 2017). Background on the whole study: An earlier analysis of approximately 640 of the donors reported 250 to 350 Gb of sequence data and around 110 million unique TCR beta sequences from about 180 million T cells. Among some 400 genotyped donors of the cohort, an average of about 240,000 unique TCR beta nucleotide sequences were sequenced per donor, roughly 20% of them non-productive. Donor age, sex, ethnicity and CMV serostatus were compiled alongside the repertoire data. In an earlier analysis of a few hundred of the donors, high-throughput TCR beta sequencing was used to judge whether each TCR beta V gene segment behaved as functional or pseudogenic. All discovery cohort repertoires had been generated using a single sequencing platform. High-throughput TCR immunosequencing, statistical association of individual TCRs with disease status, and machine learning were combined to predict cytomegalovirus infection status. HLA typing covered class I and class II loci at four-digit resolution. To study patterns of TCR occurrence, a later analysis re-analyzed previously published TCR beta repertoires from 650 to 750 donors and added high-resolution HLA genotyping. In the later analysis, no new phenotypic data were used to find candidate immune exposures; instead, reliance was placed on TCR beta sequences and their occurrence across donors. Besides the first cohort of 500 to 700 subjects, a separate validation cohort made up of roughly 130 different subjects was used. A later genetic analysis used genome-wide SNP genotypes for about 60% of the roughly 700 donors, treating that subset as a discovery cohort. Among the roughly 380 genotyped donors, more than 70% belonged to the genetic ancestry cluster associated with self-reported Caucasian donors. The number of donors typed differed by locus, with about 629-630 for A, B, C, DRB1 and DQB1, roughly 520 for DQA1, nearly 610 for DPA1, and around 460 for DPB1. The T cell repertoires of several hundred subjects were profiled by immunosequencing and related to cytomegalovirus serostatus. The study aimed to test whether signatures of past pathogen exposure could be identified by cataloging public T cell receptors. About 5 DR-DQ haplotypes were handled as single units for association and clustering, since linkage in the cohort was strong. About 280 gigabases of sequencing data and 91 million or so unique TCR sequences made up an early release that covered several hundred HLA-typed donors. The investigation overall reported the following: Roughly uniform sequencing depth across donors was assumed in presence/absence analyses, although this assumption may not hold. The authors suggested that the approach could potentially be extended to other disease states and immunological phenotypes. Seventeen rarely observed V segments, including chromosome 9 orphons, were excluded from the earlier analysis of several hundred of the donors because counts were too low. Compared with the approximately 600-donor mean, donors in an Asian-associated ancestry cluster had fewer N-insertions in productive TCRs, according to a later genetic analysis. A later analysis found that HLA-associated TCR beta chains were more clonally expanded and had lower generation probabilities than equally common non-associated chains. In both the original and validation cohorts, the classifier was reported to diagnose cytomegalovirus status with high specificity and sensitivity. Linkage disequilibrium might explain the correlated functional status among segregating V segments, but an unknown experimental factor could not be excluded. In vitro tests confirmed that three of the cytomegalovirus-associated TCR beta chains recognize cytomegalovirus antigens. When HLA alleles, especially DR and DQ, strongly co-occurred, attributing TCR associations to individual alleles was difficult. Across donors, most TCR sequences were observed very rarely, whereas some public TCRs were present in many individuals. In this cohort, only TCR beta chains were sequenced, and detectable features were limited by the absence of alpha or paired-chain data. In a later analysis, most CMV-associated TCR beta chains were found to appear HLA-restricted, with HLA associations seemingly driven largely by CMV exposure. In the study, approximately 160 TCR beta chains were listed as associated with cytomegalovirus. Some IMGT-functional V segments, including TRBV6-2 and TRBV6-3, could not be distinguished by the 87-base-pair reads and were therefore excluded. For the cohort, immune exposure information was limited to CMV serostatus. According to a later analysis, TCR association rates differed among HLA loci, with DRB1 alleles showing the most associated TCRs and HLA-C alleles showing the fewest. The sequencing pipeline was judged likely to have produced a cluster of highly shared sequence variants as a technical artifact. Because some donors lacked HLA typing at each locus, the association tests relied only on the typed subset. In an earlier analysis of 587 of the donors, most TCR beta V segments appeared in productive rearrangements about 87% or about 30% of the time, broadly matching IMGT annotations. A later genetic analysis associated a missense DCLRE1C variant with V-gene and J-gene trimming of TCR beta chains, and an independent cohort replicated the association. A further reported finding was that TCR beta sequences accurately predicted the HLA-A and HLA-B alleles for most subjects in the first cohort. At a false discovery rate of 0.05, a later analysis linked roughly 17,000 TCR beta sequences to specific HLA alleles. In a later analysis, several top co-occurrence clusters were reported to appear linked to parvovirus B19, influenza, CMV and Epstein-Barr virus.

Reading the germline V gene (reference sequence) gives CDR1 MNHEY and CDR2 SMNVEV. Trimming costs V 5 bases and J 3 bases, and their ends lie 14 bases apart. Its CDR3 holds 14 amino acids, cysteine through phenylalanine. Only CDR3 DNA is held: 42 bases, read in frame from base 1. In the case of this clone: The target of this receptor is not known. The sample holds no much larger clone one base away, and base qualities are not on file.

The method was the immunoSEQ multiplex PCR assay. A mixture of 60 forward primers for TCR Vbeta segments and 13 reverse primers for TCR Jbeta segments was used in the multiplex PCR. The CDR3 region of rearranged TCR beta genes was amplified from genomic DNA by a multiplex PCR assay. The Illumina HiSeq System was used to sequence the amplified TCR beta libraries as 87-base-pair reads. As for the original processing: A later analysis counted 75 million to 100 million unique TCR beta chains across the 640 or so repertoires, and around 12 million of these chains were shared by at least two donors. Raw reads were error-corrected and collapsed into unique sequences with a nearest-neighbor algorithm that merged closely related sequences to remove PCR and sequencing errors. To assign V, D and J gene segments, CDR3 sequences were aligned to IMGT reference sequences. For a sequence to be retained, a match of at least six nucleotides was required to both a V gene segment and a J gene segment. Rearrangements were classified as productive when the CDR3 lacked stop codons and remained in frame with V and J, and all other rearrangements were classified as non-productive. CDR3 was defined according to IMGT convention as the region running from the second conserved V-encoded cysteine to the conserved J-encoded phenylalanine. The earlier analysis of approximately 590 of the donors excluded any sequence lacking an unambiguous match to a single V gene segment. An earlier analysis of under 750 of the donors called V segments functional above 56.7% productive rearrangements and segregating when the between-donor standard deviation exceeded 5%. A statistical classification framework was built for diagnosing cytomegalovirus status from the catalog of TCR beta chain sequences. A later analysis assigned V and J genes by comparing TCR nucleotide sequences with IMGT/GENE-DB human TR gene sequences. A later analysis assigned CDR3 sequences and most-parsimonious VDJ recombination scenarios with the TCRdist pipeline. In a later analysis, each TCR beta chain was defined by its CDR3 amino acid sequence together with its V-gene family, and reads without a unique V-gene family were excluded. As a way to deal with suspected cross-contamination and a sequencing artifact, a later analysis dropped more than 500 nucleotide sequences that were highly shared and had low generation probability. In a later analysis, a clonal expansion index for each public chain was calculated from normalized within-repertoire ranks of inferred template counts. Generation probabilities in a later analysis came from a VDJ recombination model fitted to out-of-frame rearrangements, and those results were checked against IGoR. Hypergeometric tests were used in a later analysis to score TCR-TCR, TCR-HLA and TCR-CMV co-occurrence, with a repertoire-size bias correction applied to the TCR pairs. False discovery rates were estimated in a later analysis by permuting HLA or CMV assignments 20 times. A later analysis grouped co-occurring TCRs with DBSCAN, adding TCRdist sequence similarity when clustering within HLA-allele-positive subsets. For co-occurrence clustering, repertoires with fewer than 30,000 or more than 120,000 public chains were excluded, along with roughly five repertoires with anomalous nucleotide sharing. In TCRdb, the immuneACCESS table is reduced to in-frame sequences with V and J assigned. These tables do not hold every clone; where another copy was compared, an unresolved V gene accounts for under half, and the others remain unexplained. Clone size and V and J calls were adopted from that table, with D and trimming inferred from the DNA. This sample holds about 160,000 clones; 80% to 85% were observed only once. Of the sample, more than 0.85% is held by the ten largest clones.

The cohort consisted of approximately 670 healthy bone marrow donors. At the time of sampling, all cohort members were nominally healthy, though unrecorded immune exposures were likely present. The donor was CMV seronegative and belonged to the group of over 350 seronegative cohort members. A peripheral blood sample was collected from each donor, and TCR beta sequencing was performed on peripheral blood mononuclear cells. Genomic DNA extraction from the blood cell samples was performed with the Qiagen DNeasy Blood Extraction Kit. This clonotype was sampled from a man aged 25 to 40 in good health and CMV-seronegative. This chain joins TRBV27 to TRBJ2-7, and TRBD1 may be the D gene, going by 7 matching bases. Material for sequencing was PBMCs. Here is the DNA: TGTGCCAGCAGTCTAGGCAGGGGGGACTACGAGCAGTACTTC. Its protein reads: CASSLGRGDYEQYF.